Below are 25 T cell receptor beta chains sequenced from a single sample in a study of blood T cell repertoires in COVID-19. Generated by immunoSEQ multiplex PCR, the TCRdb table keeps only in-frame clones and is missing some. The profile shows 100,000 or so clones, 85% of them singletons. The sample taken for sequencing was peripheral blood. These receptors came from a man between 50 and 59 years old with acute or convalescent COVID-19.

The V call is TRBV6-5, the J call TRBJ2-7; 8 nucleotides match TRBD1. The junction had 4 bases not matched to a gene; V was cut back by 4 bases and J by 2 bases. Germline-derived CDR1 and CDR2 are MNHEY and SVGAGI. The CDR3 is 14 amino acids. In nucleotides, the CDR3 is TGTGCCAGCAGTTGGGACAGGAAAACCTACGAGCAGTACTTC. This encodes CASSWDRKTYEQYF.

V usage is TRBV16 and J usage is TRBJ1-6; 7 nucleotides agree with TRBD1. The trim removed 2 bases at V and 0 bases at J, leaving 1 base unmatched. Germline CDR1 reads KGHSY; CDR2 reads FQNENV. CDR3 length: 16 residues. The CDR3: CASSQDRVSYNSPLHF. In DNA form, the CDR3 reads TGTGCCAGCAGCCAAGACAGGGTCTCCTATAATTCACCCCTCCACTTT.

This sequence joins TRBV19 and TRBJ1-1; a possible D gene is TRBD1 (5 bases). Germline values: CDR1 LNHDA, CDR2 SQIVND (reference sequence). V was trimmed by 6 bases and J by 4 bases, leaving 12 bases between them. This CDR3 has 13 amino acids. Here the CDR3 DNA reads TGTGCCAGTAGATCTGAAGGGGTCACTGAAGCTTTCTTT. This codes for CASRSEGVTEAFF.

This rearrangement joins TRBV19 to TRBJ1-1; a weak D match, TRBD1 (5 bases). The germline V gene has CDR1 LNHDA and CDR2 SQIVND (reference sequence). V lost 4 bases and J 4 bases, leaving 13 bases between the germline ends. The CDR3 covers 14 residues. CDR3 bases: TGTGCCAGTAGTAAATCCCGACAGCGCACTGAAGCTTTCTTT. It yields the protein CASSKSRQRTEAFF. The whole variable domain, filled in from reference TRBV19 and TRBJ1-1, reads DGGITQSPKYLFRKEGQNVTLSCEQNLNHDAMYWYRQDPGQGLRLIYYSQIVNDFQKGDIAEGYSVSREKKESFPLTVTSAQKNPTAFYLCASSKSRQRTEAFFGQGTRLTVV.

The chain has TRBV5-5 and TRBJ2-5; possible D gene TRBD1, 6 bases. Germline-derived CDR1 and CDR2 are SGHKS and YYEKEE (reference sequence). Trimming took 4 bases from V and 5 from J, leaving 18 bases between them. There are 15 residues in the CDR3. The CDR3 reads CASSPQGGRWETQYF. In nucleotides, the CDR3 is TGTGCCAGCAGCCCACAAGGGGGTCGGTGGGAGACCCAGTACTTC.

This chain joins TRBV27 and TRBJ1-6; 9 bases map to TRBD1. CDR1 and CDR2 from the germline V gene are MNHEY and SMNVEV (reference sequence). Unmatched junction bases numbered 13, after V lost 5 bases and J lost 8 bases. The CDR3 has 17 residues. This chain's CDR3 is CASSRGRDRATDSPLHF. The CDR3 bases are TGTGCCAGCAGTCGCGGCCGGGACAGGGCCACGGATTCACCCCTCCACTTT.

The genes are TRBV7-9 and TRBJ2-7, with 10 bases fitting TRBD2. The CDR3 contains 16 residues. Losses at the gene ends were 5 bases for V and 1 base for J; bases not matched to a gene: 8. CDR1 and CDR2 (germline): SEHNR, FQNEAQ (reference sequence). The CDR3 reads CASSALELAGSYEQYF. CDR3 nucleotide sequence: TGTGCCAGCAGCGCCCTGGAACTAGCGGGGTCCTACGAGCAGTACTTC.

The chain carries TRBV9 and TRBJ2-5; 7 nucleotides align to TRBD2. CDR1 is SGDLS, CDR2 YYNGEE, per germline. After removal of 6 bases from V and 5 bases from J, the junction contained 16 bases not matched to a gene. The CDR3 length is 16 residues. The chain's CDR3 is CASTPRASGGAETQYF. The CDR3, as DNA: TGTGCCAGCACCCCCCGGGCTAGCGGAGGGGCGGAGACCCAGTACTTC.

This sequence joins TRBV27 and TRBJ1-6; D may be TRBD1 (6 bases). This CDR3 is built from 15 residues. Deletions cut 3 bases from V and 9 bases from J, with 15 bases between. Germline V gives CDR1 MNHEY, CDR2 SMNVEV (reference sequence). The CDR3 here is CASSFVGARVSPLHF. The CDR3 DNA follows: TGTGCCAGCAGTTTCGTGGGGGCGAGGGTTTCACCCCTCCACTTT.

The chain links TRBV11-3 to TRBJ2-7, with TRBD2 as a possible D gene (6 bases). The length of the CDR3 is 16 residues. With 5 bases removed from V and 3 bases from J, the gap between germline ends came to 20 bases. From germline, CDR1 is SGHNT and CDR2 YENEEA. The CDR3 nucleotides are TGTGCCAGCAGCGGGGGAGAGGGGACTGGGAACTACGAGCAGTACTTC. This encodes CASSGGEGTGNYEQYF.

The V gene is TRBV3-1 (or the pseudogene TRBV3-2), the J gene TRBJ2-7, with D unresolved. CDR1 is LGHDT and CDR2 is YNNKEL in the germline V gene (reference sequence). The CDR3 loop spans 12 amino acids. With 3 bases removed from V and 2 bases from J, the gap between germline ends came to 5 bases. The CDR3 loop reads CASSHEPYEQYF. The CDR3 bases are TGTGCCAGCAGCCACGAGCCCTACGAGCAGTACTTC.

This clone has more than one count but fewer than ten. The chain joins TRBV11-3 to TRBJ2-2; a weak D match, TRBD2 (5 bases). In germline, CDR1 is SGHNT, CDR2 YENEEA. V lost 6 bases, J lost 4 bases, and 9 bases lay in between. The CDR3 loop spans 13 amino acids. The chain's CDR3 is CASRGGGTGELFF. The CDR3, as DNA: TGTGCCAGCAGGGGTGGAGGCACCGGGGAGCTGTTTTTT.

This clone was detected only a few times. The chain is built from TRBV6-6 and TRBJ1-5; 7 bases line up with TRBD1. The CDR3 consists of 16 residues. After removal of 5 bases from V and 0 bases from J, the junction contained 7 bases not matched to a gene. In germline, CDR1 is MNHNY, CDR2 SVGAGI (reference sequence). The CDR3 is CASSRIQGYSNQPQHF. The CDR3 DNA follows: TGTGCCAGCAGTAGAATACAGGGGTATAGCAATCAGCCCCAGCATTTT.

The rearrangement links TRBV27 to TRBJ2-7, with D unclear. In germline, CDR1 is MNHEY, CDR2 SMNVEV (reference sequence). The V and J ends lost 3 bases and 3 bases respectively, with 9 bases between them. This CDR3 is 13 amino acids long. CDR3 coding DNA: TGTGCCAGCAGTTTCTCCACCTACTACGAGCAGTACTTC. Translation gives CASSFSTYYEQYF.

The chain links TRBV10-2 to TRBJ2-7; TRBD1 matches 11 bases. Trimming cost V 7 bases and J 6 bases; bases outside gene matches: 5. This CDR3 has 13 residues. Germline V gene data show CDR1 as WSHSY and CDR2 as SAAADI. In DNA, the CDR3 is TGCGCCAGCATTGGACAGGGGGCAGGCGAGCAGTACTTC. Translation gives CASIGQGAGEQYF.

The chain recombines TRBV19 with TRBJ1-4, with unresolved D. The ends were cut back, 1 base at V and 4 bases at J, with 7 bases in the middle. The CDR3 length is 14 residues. The germline V gene has CDR1 LNHDA and CDR2 SQIVND (reference sequence). The CDR3 spells CASSIVGSNEKLFF. CDR3 DNA sequence: TGTGCCAGTAGTATAGTTGGGAGTAATGAAAAACTGTTTTTT.

This clone occurred a few times. J is TRBJ2-7 and V is TRBV27; a possible D gene is TRBD2 (6 bases). Germline V gene lookup returns CDR1 MNHEY and CDR2 SMNVEV (reference sequence). The CDR3 sequence is 16 residues long. V lost 2 bases to trimming and J lost 0 bases, with 14 bases between them. In DNA form, the CDR3 reads TGTGCCAGCAGTTTAAGAGCGGGTCGTAGCTCCTACGAGCAGTACTTC. Amino acid sequence: CASSLRAGRSSYEQYF.

V is TRBV2 and J is TRBJ2-7; 8 bases line up with TRBD1. This CDR3 has 13 amino acids. Germline values: CDR1 SNHLY, CDR2 FYNNEI. Trimming at V came to 6 bases and at J to 7 bases, leaving 8 bases not matched to a gene. The CDR3 reads CASRDHRGREQYF. DNA for the CDR3: TGTGCCAGCAGGGACCACAGGGGGAGGGAGCAGTACTTC.

The rearrangement joins TRBV29-1 to TRBJ1-2; D gene unclear. Germline CDR1 SQVTM, CDR2 ANQGSEA. This CDR3 is 16 amino acids long. V was clipped by 1 base and J by 5 bases, with 20 bases between them. The CDR3 nucleotides read TGCAGCGTTGAAGTCAGGTGGGTAATACCTATTTATGGCTACACCTTC. Its protein is CSVEVRWVIPIYGYTF.

This clone was seen once. V usage is TRBV2 and J usage is TRBJ2-5, with 10 nucleotides matching TRBD2. The CDR3 is 14 amino acids. Germline V gives CDR1 SNHLY, CDR2 FYNNEI. V lost 1 base, J lost 4 bases, and 0 bases stayed unmatched. The DNA for the CDR3 is TGTGCCAGCAGTGAAGGGACTAGCGGAGAGACCCAGTACTTC. This translates into CASSEGTSGETQYF.

The chain links TRBV6-6 to TRBJ1-2; 9 nucleotides align to TRBD1. This CDR3 has 15 residues. Germline assignment: CDR1 MNHNY and CDR2 SVGAGI (reference sequence). The ends lost 5 bases at V and 3 bases at J; junction bases unmatched: 7. The CDR3 spells CASSQPGQGYYGYTF. As DNA, the CDR3 is TGTGCCAGCAGTCAACCGGGACAGGGCTACTATGGCTACACCTTC.

V usage is TRBV6-5 and J usage is TRBJ1-2, with D uncertain. Between the trimmed V and J ends, which lost 0 bases and 8 bases, there was a span of 10 bases. The germline V gene has CDR1 MNHEY and CDR2 SVGAGI. The CDR3 contains 13 residues. CDR3 nucleotide sequence: TGTGCCAGCAGTTACTCAGGGTGGAGGGGCTACACCTTC. Amino acids: CASSYSGWRGYTF.

This clone appeared once. The V call is TRBV11-2, the J call TRBJ1-2, with TRBD1 identical over 10 bases. Germline CDR1 SGHAT, CDR2 FQNNGV. Unmatched junction bases numbered 5, after V lost 5 bases and J lost 8 bases. This CDR3 contains 13 residues. CDR3 DNA sequence: TGTGCCAGCAGCCTCGACAGGGGGCAAGGCTACACCTTC. Translation gives CASSLDRGQGYTF. Supplemented by reference TRBV11-2 and TRBJ1-2, the full variable domain reads EAGVAQSPRYKIIEKRQSVAFWCNPISGHATLYWYQQILGQGPKLLIQFQNNGVVDDSQLPKDRFSAERLKGVDSTLKIQPAKLEDSAVYLCASSLDRGQGYTFGSGTRLTVV.

The chain combines TRBV14 with TRBJ1-4; D is ambiguous. Germline CDR1 SGHDN, CDR2 FVKESK. The V end was cut by 4 bases, the J end by 3 bases, with 18 bases between. This CDR3 has 17 amino acids. CDR3 loop: CASSPRLDGTANEKLFF. The CDR3 DNA is TGTGCCAGCAGCCCCAGGTTAGATGGAACAGCTAATGAAAAACTGTTTTTT.

V usage is TRBV3-1 (or the pseudogene TRBV3-2) and J usage is TRBJ2-7; tentatively, D is TRBD1 (6 bases). Germline lookup yields CDR1 LGHDT and CDR2 YNNKEL (reference sequence). V was clipped by 9 bases and J by 1 base, with 13 bases between them. This CDR3 spans 13 amino acids. CDR3 in amino acids: CASSTGISYEQYF. The CDR3 nucleotides read TGTGCCAGTTCAACAGGGATTTCCTACGAGCAGTACTTC.